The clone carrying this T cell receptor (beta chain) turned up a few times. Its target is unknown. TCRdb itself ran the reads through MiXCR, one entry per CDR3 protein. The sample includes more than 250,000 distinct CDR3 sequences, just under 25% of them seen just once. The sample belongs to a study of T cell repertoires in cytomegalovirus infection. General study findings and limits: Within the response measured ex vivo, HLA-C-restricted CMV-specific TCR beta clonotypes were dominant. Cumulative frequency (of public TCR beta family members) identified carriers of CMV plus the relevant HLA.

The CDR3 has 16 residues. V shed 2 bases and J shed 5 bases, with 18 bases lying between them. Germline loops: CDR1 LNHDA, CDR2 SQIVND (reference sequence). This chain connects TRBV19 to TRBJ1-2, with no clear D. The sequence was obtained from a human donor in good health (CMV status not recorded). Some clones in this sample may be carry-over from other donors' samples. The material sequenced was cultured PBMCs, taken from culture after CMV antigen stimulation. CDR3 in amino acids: CASSISLGRTGYGYTF. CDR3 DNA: TGTGCCAGTAGTATATCATTGGGGAGGACCGGGTATGGCTACACCTTC.